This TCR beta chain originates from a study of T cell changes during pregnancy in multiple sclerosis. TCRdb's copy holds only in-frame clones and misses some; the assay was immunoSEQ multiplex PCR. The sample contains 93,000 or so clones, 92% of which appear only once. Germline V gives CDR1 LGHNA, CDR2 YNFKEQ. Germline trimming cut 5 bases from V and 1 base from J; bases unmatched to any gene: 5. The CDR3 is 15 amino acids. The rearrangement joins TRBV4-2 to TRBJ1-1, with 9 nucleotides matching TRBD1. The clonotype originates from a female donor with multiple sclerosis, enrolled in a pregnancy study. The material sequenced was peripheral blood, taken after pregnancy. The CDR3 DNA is TGTGCCAGCAGCTCAGGACAGGGGCGGAACACTGAAGCTTTCTTT. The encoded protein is CASSSGQGRNTEAFF.